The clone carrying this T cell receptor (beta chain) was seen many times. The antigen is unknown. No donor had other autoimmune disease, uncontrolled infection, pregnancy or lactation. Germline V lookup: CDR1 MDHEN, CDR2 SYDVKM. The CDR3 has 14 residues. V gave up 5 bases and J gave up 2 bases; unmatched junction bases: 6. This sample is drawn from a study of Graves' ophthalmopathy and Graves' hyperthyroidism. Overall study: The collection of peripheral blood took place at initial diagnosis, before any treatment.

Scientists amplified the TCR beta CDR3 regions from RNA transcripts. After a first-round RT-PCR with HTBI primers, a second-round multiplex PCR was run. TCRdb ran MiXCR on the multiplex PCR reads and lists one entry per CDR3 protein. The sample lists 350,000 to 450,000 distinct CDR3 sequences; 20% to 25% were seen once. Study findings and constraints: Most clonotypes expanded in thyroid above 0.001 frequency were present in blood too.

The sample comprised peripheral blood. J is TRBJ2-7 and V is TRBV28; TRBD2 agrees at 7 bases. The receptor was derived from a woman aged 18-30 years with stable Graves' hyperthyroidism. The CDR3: CASSNGRSTYEQYF. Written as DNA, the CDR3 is TGTGCCAGCAGTAACGGGAGGTCGACCTACGAGCAGTACTTC.